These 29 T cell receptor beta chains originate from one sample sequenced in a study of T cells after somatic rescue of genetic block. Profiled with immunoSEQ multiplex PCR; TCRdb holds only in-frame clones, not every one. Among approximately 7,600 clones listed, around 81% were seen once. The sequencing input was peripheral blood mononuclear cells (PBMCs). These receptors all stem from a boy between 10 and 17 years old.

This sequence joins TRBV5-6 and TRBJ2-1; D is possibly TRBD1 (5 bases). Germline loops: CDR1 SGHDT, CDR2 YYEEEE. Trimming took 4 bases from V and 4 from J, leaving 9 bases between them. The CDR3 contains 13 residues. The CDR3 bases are TGTGCCAGCAGCAGAGACAGTTACAATGAGCAGTTCTTC. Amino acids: CASSRDSYNEQFF.

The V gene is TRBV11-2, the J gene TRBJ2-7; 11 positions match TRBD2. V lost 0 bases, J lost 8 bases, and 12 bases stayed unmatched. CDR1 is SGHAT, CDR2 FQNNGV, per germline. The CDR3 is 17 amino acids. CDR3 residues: CASSLDWGEGLAEKQYF. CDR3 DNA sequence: TGTGCCAGCAGCTTAGATTGGGGGGAGGGACTAGCGGAGAAGCAGTACTTC.

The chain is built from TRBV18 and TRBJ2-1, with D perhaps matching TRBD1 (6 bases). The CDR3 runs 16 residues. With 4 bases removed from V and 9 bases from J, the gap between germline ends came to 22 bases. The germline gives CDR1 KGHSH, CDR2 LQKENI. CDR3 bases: TGTGCCAGCTCACTTTCAACCGGGACAATCCGGGGTGAGCAGTTCTTC. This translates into CASSLSTGTIRGEQFF. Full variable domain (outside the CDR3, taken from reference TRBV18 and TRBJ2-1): NAGVMQNPRHLVRRRGQEARLRCSPMKGHSHVYWYRQLPEEGLKFMVYLQKENIIDESGMPKERFSAEFPKEGPSILRIQQVVRGDSAAYFCASSLSTGTIRGEQFFGPGTRLTVL.

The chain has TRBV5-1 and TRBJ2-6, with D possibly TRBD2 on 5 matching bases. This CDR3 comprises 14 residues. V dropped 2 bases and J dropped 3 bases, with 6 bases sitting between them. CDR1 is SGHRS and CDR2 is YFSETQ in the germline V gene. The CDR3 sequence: CASSFGVGANVLTF. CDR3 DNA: TGCGCCAGCAGCTTCGGGGTTGGGGCCAACGTCCTGACTTTC.

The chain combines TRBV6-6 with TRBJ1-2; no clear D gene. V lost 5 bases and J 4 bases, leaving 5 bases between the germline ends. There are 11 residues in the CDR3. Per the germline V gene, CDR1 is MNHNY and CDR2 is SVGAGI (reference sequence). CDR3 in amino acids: CASSDLYGYTF. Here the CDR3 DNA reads TGTGCCAGCAGTGATCTCTATGGCTACACCTTC.

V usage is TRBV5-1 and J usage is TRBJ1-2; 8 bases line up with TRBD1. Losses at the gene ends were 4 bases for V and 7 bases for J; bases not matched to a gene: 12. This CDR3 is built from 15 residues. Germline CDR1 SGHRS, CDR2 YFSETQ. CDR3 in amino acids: CASSASGQASFGYTF. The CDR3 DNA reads TGCGCCAGCAGCGCCTCGGGACAGGCCTCTTTTGGCTACACCTTC.

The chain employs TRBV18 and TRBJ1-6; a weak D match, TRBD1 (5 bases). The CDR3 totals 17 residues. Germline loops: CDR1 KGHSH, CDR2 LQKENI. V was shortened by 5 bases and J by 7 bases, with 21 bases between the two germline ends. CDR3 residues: CASSATNRSPRNSPLHF. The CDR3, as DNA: TGTGCCAGCTCAGCAACAAACAGGAGCCCCCGAAATTCACCCCTCCACTTT.

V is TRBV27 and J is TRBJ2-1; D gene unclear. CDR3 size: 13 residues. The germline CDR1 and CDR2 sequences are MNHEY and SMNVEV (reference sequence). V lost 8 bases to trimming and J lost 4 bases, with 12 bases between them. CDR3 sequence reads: CASAASPYNEQFF. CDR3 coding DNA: TGTGCCAGCGCCGCTTCCCCTTACAATGAGCAGTTCTTC.

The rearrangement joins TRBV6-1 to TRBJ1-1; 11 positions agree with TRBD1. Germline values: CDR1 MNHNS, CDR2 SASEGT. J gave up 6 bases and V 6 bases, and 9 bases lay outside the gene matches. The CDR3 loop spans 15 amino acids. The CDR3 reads CASSRTGGELAEAFF. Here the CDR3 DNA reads TGTGCCAGCAGCCGGACAGGGGGCGAGTTAGCTGAAGCTTTCTTT.

The CDR3 loop is CASSPLRGRGYTF. CDR3 nucleotides: TGTGCCAGCAGCCCGCTCCGGGGGCGGGGCTACACCTTC. The chain employs TRBV27 and TRBJ1-2; a possible D gene is TRBD1 (6 bases). Germline V gene lookup returns CDR1 MNHEY and CDR2 SMNVEV (reference sequence). Trimming pared 6 bases from V and 8 bases from J, leaving 16 bases between. This CDR3 is 13 amino acids long.

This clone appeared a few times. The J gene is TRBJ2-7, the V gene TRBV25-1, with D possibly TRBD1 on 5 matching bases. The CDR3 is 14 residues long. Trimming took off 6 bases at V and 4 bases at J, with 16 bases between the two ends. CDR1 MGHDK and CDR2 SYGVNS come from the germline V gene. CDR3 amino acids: CASSRLGAMYEQYF. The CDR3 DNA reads TGTGCCAGCAGCCGTCTTGGGGCCATGTACGAGCAGTACTTC.

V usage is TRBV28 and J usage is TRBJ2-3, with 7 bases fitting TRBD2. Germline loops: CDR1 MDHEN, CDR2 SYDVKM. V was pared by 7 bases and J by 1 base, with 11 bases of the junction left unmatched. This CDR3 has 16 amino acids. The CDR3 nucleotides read TGTGCCAGCACTCTATCCCGGACTAGGGGCACAGATACGCAGTATTTT. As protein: CASTLSRTRGTDTQYF.

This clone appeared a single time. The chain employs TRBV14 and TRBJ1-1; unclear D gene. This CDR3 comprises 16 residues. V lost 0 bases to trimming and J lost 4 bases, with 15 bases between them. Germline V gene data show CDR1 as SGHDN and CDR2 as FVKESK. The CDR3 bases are TGTGCCAGCAGCCAAGAGCGCGGGCGAGGTGTCACTGAAGCTTTCTTT. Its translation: CASSQERGRGVTEAFF.

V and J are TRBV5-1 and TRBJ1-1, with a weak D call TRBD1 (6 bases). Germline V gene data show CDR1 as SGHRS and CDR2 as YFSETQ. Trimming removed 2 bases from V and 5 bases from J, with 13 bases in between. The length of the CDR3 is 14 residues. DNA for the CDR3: TGCGCCAGCAGCTTCAGGACAGTGGGGACTGAAGCTTTCTTT. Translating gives CASSFRTVGTEAFF.

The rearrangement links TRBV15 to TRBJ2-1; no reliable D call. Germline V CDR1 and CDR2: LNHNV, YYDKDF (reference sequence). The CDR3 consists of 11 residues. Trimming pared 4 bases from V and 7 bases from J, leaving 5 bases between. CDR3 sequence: CATSILNEQFF. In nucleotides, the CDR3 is TGTGCCACCAGCATCTTAAATGAGCAGTTCTTC.

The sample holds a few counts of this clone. CDR3 region: CAVPMNTEAFF. CDR3 in DNA: TGTGCCGTGCCAATGAACACTGAAGCTTTCTTT. The V call is TRBV2, the J call TRBJ1-1; the D is unclear. Between the trimmed V and J ends, which lost 11 bases and 0 bases, there was a span of 7 bases. This CDR3 is 11 amino acids long. CDR1 and CDR2 (germline): SNHLY, FYNNEI.

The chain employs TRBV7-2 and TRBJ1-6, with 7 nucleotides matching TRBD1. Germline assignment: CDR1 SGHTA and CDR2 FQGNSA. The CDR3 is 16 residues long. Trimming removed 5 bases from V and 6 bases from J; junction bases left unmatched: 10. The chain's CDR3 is CASSTQGGFGNSPLHF. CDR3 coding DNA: TGTGCCAGCAGCACCCAGGGGGGTTTCGGTAATTCACCCCTCCACTTT.

The CDR3 DNA reads as TGTGCCAGCTCACCCGGGGGCGAAAACATTCAGTACTTC. Translation: CASSPGGENIQYF. The genes are TRBV18 and TRBJ2-4; D possibly uses TRBD1 or TRBD2 (6 bases each). The CDR3 runs to 13 residues. The V gene's germline CDR1 is KGHSH and CDR2 LQKENI. V lost 3 bases and J 5 bases, leaving 8 bases between the germline ends. The full variable domain, in which reference TRBV18 and TRBJ2-4 provide the parts outside the CDR3, is NAGVMQNPRHLVRRRGQEARLRCSPMKGHSHVYWYRQLPEEGLKFMVYLQKENIIDESGMPKERFSAEFPKEGPSILRIQQVVRGDSAAYFCASSPGGENIQYFGAGTRLSVL.

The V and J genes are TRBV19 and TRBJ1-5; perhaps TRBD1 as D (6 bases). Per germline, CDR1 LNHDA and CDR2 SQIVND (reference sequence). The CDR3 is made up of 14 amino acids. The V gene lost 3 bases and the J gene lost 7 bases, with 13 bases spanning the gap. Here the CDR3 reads CASSIYRERQPQHF. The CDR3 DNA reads TGTGCCAGTAGTATCTACAGGGAACGGCAGCCCCAGCATTTT.

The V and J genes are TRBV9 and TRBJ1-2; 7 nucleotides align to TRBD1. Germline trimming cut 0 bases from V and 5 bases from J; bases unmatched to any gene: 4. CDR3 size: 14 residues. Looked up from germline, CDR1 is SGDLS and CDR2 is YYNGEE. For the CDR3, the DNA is TGTGCCAGCAGCGTAGGAGGGACAGTGTATGGCTACACCTTC. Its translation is CASSVGGTVYGYTF.

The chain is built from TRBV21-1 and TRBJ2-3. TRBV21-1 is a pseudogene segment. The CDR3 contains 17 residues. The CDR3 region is CASSMPQEPRTTDTQYF. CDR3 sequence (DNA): TGTGCCAGCAGCATGCCCCAAGAACCCCGAACCACAGATACGCAGTATTTT.

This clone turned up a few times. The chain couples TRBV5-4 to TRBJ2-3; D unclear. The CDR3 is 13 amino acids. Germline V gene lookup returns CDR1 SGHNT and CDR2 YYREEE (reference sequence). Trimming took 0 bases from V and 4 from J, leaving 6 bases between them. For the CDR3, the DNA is TGTGCCAGCAGCTTGGGGTCGGCAGATACGCAGTATTTT. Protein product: CASSLGSADTQYF.

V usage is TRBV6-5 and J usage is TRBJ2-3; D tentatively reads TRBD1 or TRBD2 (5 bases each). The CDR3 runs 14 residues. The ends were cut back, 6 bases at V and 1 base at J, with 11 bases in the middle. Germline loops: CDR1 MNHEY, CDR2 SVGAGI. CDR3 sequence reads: CASSPGPGTDTQYF. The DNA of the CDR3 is TGTGCCAGCAGCCCGGGACCAGGCACAGATACGCAGTATTTT.

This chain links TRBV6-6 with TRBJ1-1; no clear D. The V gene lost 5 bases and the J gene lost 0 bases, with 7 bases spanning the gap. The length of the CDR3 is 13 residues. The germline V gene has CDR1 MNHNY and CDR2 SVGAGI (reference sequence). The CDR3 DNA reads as TGTGCCAGCAGTACCACAGTGAACACTGAAGCTTTCTTT. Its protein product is CASSTTVNTEAFF.

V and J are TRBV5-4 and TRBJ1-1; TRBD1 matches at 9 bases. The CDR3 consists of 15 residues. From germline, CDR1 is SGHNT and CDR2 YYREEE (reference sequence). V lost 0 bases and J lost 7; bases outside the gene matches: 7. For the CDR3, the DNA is TGTGCCAGCAGCTTGGGGGGACAGGGTGATGGTGAAGCTTTCTTT. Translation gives CASSLGGQGDGEAFF.

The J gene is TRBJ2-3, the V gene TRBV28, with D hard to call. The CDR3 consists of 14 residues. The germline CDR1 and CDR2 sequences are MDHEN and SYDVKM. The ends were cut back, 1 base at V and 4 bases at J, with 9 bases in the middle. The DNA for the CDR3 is TGTGCCAGCAGTTTATCCTTCCGGGCAGATACGCAGTATTTT. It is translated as CASSLSFRADTQYF.

CDR3 nucleotides: TGTGCCAGCACCCCTAGGAGCGGGACTAGGAATGAGCAGTTCTTC. Protein sequence: CASTPRSGTRNEQFF. The chain has TRBV4-2 and TRBJ2-1; TRBD2 agrees at 8 bases. Losses at the gene ends were 7 bases for V and 7 bases for J; bases not matched to a gene: 12. The CDR3 runs 15 residues. Germline V gene sequence: CDR1 LGHNA, CDR2 YNFKEQ.

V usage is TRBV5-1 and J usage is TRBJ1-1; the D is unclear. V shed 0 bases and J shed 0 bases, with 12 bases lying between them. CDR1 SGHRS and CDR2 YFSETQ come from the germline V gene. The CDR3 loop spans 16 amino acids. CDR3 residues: CASSLGAGGVNTEAFF. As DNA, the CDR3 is TGCGCCAGCAGCTTGGGGGCTGGCGGGGTGAACACTGAAGCTTTCTTT.

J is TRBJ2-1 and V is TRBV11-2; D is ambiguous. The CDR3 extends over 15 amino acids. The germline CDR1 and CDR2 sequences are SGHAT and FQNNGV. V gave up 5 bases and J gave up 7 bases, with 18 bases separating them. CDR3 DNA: TGTGCCAGCAGCCGACTTTGGGGTGGAGAGAATGAGCAGTTCTTC. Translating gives CASSRLWGGENEQFF.